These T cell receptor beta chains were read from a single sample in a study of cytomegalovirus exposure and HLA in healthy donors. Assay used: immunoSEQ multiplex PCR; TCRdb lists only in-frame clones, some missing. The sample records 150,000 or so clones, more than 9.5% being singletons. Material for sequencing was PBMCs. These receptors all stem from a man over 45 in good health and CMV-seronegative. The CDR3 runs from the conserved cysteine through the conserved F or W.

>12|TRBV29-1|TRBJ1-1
CSVGTGGDEAFF
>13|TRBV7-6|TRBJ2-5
CASSYRFGETQYF
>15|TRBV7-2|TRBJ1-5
CASSLAANSNQPQHF
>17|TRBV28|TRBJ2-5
CASSLKPSGRAGETQYF
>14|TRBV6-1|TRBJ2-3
CASQAATGTDTQYF
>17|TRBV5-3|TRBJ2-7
CARPTFAGTGSSYEQYF
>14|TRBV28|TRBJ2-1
CASSSRWRDYSQFF
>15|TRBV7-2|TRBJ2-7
CASSGEGRLALEQYF
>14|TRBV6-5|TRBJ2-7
CASSYSYQDYEQYF
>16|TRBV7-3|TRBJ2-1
CASSPTLAGGSNEQFF
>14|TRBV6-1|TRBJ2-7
CASSESGRGYEQYF
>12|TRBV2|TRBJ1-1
CASSFYGTEAFF
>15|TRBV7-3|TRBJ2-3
CASSIRGAVADTQYF
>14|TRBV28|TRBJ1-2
CASRPGTGFYGYTF
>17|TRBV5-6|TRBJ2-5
CASSSWGLAGGRETQYF
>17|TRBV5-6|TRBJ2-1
CASSLPGTPAPNNEQFF
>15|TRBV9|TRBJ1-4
CASSSRQGGIEKLFF
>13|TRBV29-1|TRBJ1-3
CSVDVGPGNTIYF
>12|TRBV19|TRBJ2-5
CASGDRGETQYF
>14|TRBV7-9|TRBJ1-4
CASSPEGGHEKLFF
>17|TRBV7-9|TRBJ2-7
CASSSNYGTSGSYEQYF
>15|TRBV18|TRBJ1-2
CASSPGGRGPYGYTF
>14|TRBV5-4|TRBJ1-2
CASSVWDRLYGYTF
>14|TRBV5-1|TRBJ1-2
CASSTGQPPGGYTF
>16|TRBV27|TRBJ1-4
CAGSESGTVSNEKLFF
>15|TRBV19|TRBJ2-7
CASNRGGGTSYEQYF
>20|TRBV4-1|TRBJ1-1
CASSQDSLGGGPPMNTEAFF
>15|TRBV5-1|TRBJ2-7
CASSSNSGGLDEQYF
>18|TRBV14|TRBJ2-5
CASSQELGLAYGPETQYF
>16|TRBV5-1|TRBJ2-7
CASSWQTVGASYEQYF
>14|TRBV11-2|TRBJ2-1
CASSLVPGHNEQFF
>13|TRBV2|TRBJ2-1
CAGAGGGYNEQFF
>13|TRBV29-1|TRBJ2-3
CSIQGGVMDTQYF
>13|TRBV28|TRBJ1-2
CASRVGQTYGYTF
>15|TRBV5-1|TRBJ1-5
CASSLGIGGSQPQHF
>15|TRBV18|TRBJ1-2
CASTPGTGLNYGYTF
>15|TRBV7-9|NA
CASSLFSGASYEQYF
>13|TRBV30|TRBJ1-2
CAWRQGANYGYTF
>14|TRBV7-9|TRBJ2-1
CASSSQREGHEQFF
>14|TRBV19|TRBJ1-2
CASTPTGANYGYTF
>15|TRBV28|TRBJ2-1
CASSLSVGDYNEQFF
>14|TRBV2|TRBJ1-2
CASSATQGGYGYTF
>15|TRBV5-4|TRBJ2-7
CASSLVGTSGHEQYF
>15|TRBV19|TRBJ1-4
CASNPAGAINEKLFF
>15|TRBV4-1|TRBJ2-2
CASRPGTGNTGELFF
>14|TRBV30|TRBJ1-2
CAWGGVGLRMGYTF
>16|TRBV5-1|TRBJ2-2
CASSFLTQEGSGELFF
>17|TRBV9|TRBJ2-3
CASSVAGASGSTDTQYF
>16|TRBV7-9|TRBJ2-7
CASSLLPGQGAYEQYF
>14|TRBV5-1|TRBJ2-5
CASSLSSGQETQYF
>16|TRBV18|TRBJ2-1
CASHLLAGVPTHEQFF
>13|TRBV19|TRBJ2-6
CASSPLGANVLTF
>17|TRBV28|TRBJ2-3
CASISPQLAGRTDTQYF
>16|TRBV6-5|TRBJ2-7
CASSYSRDSGMYEQYF
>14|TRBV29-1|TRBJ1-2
CSVVGAETNYGYTF
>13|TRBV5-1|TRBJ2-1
CASSHRGDGEQFF
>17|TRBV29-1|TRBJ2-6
CSVGPGGSVTGANVLTF